This TCR beta chain was identified during a study of CD8+ T cells in alopecia areata. CDR3 length equals 15 residues. V gave up 5 bases and J gave up 3 bases; unmatched junction bases: 9. The germline gives CDR1 SGHRS, CDR2 YFSETQ. Extracted RNA was reverse transcribed into cDNA, the sequencing template. Only in-frame clones appear in the TCRdb table, and some are missing; sequencing was by immunoSEQ multiplex PCR. The top ten hold nearly 5% of the sample, which has about 200,000 clones, more than 50% seen once. This clone showed up just a few times. The gene calls are TRBV5-1 and TRBJ2-7; 9 bases agree with TRBD1. Material: CD8+ T cells sorted from blood. The receptor comes from a human donor in good health. The CDR3 here is CASRSGTGPDYEQYF. The CDR3 coding sequence is TGCGCCAGCAGATCTGGGACAGGGCCGGACTACGAGCAGTACTTC.